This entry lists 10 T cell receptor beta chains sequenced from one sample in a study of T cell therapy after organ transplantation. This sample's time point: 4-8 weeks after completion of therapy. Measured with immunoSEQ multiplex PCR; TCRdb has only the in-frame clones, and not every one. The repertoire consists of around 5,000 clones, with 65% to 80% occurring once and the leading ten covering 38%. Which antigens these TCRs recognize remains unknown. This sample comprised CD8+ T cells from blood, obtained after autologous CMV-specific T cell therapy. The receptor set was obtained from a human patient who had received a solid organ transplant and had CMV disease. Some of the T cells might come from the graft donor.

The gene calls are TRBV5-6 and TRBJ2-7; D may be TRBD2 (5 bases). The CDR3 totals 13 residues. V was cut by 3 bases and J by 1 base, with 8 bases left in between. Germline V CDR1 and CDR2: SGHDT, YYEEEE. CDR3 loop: CASSSTTSYEQYF. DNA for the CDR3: TGTGCCAGCAGCTCGACTACTTCCTACGAGCAGTACTTC.

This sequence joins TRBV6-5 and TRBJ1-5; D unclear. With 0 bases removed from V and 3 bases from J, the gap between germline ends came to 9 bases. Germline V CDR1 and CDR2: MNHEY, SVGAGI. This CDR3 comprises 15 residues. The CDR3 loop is CASSYSLGNNQPQHF. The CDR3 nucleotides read TGTGCCAGCAGTTACTCCCTTGGCAACAATCAGCCCCAGCATTTT.

The CDR3 spells CASSFLGYNEQFF. The CDR3 nucleotides are TGTGCCAGCAGCTTTTTAGGGTACAATGAGCAGTTCTTC. The chain is built from TRBV6-5 and TRBJ2-1; D gene ambiguous. CDR1 and CDR2 from the germline V gene are MNHEY and SVGAGI. The CDR3 has 13 residues. The V end was cut by 6 bases, the J end by 4 bases, with 10 bases between.

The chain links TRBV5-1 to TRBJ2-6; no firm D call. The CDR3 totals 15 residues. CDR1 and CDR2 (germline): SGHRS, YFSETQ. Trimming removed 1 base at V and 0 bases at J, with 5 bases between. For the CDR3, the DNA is TGCGCCAGCAGCTTGCAGGACTCTGGGGCCAACGTCCTGACTTTC. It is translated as CASSLQDSGANVLTF. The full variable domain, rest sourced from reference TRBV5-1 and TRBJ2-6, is KAGVTQTPRYLIKTRGQQVTLSCSPISGHRSVSWYQQTPGQGLQFLFEYFSETQRNKGNFPGRFSGRQFSNSRSEMNVSTLELGDSALYLCASSLQDSGANVLTFGAGSRLTVL.

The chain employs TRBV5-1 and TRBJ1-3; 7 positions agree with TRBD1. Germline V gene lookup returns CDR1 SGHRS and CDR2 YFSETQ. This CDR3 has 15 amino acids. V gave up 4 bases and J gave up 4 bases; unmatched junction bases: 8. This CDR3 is CASSPGQEPGNTIYF. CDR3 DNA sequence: TGCGCCAGCAGCCCCGGACAGGAACCGGGAAACACCATATATTTT.

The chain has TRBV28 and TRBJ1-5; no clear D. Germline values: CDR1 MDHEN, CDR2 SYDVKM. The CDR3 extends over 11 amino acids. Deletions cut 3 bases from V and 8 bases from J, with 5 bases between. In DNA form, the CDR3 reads TGTGCCAGCAGTTTCCCAGAGCCCCAGCATTTT. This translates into CASSFPEPQHF.

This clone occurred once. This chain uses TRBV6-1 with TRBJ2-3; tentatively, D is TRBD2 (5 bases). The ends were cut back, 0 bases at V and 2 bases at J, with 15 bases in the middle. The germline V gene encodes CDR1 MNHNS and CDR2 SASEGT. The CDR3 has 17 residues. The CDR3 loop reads CASSEAVRGPITDTQYF. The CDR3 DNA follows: TGTGCCAGCAGTGAAGCCGTCCGAGGGCCTATCACAGATACGCAGTATTTT.

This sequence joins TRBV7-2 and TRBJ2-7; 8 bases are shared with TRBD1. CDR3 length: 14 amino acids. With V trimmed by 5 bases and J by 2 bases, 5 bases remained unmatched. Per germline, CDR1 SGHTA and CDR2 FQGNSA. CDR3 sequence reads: CASSQWTGTYEQYF. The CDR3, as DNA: TGTGCCAGCAGCCAATGGACAGGGACCTACGAGCAGTACTTC.

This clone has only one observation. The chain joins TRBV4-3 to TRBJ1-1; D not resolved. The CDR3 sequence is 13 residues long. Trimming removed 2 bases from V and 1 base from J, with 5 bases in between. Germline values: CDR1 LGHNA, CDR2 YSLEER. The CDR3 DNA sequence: TGCGCCAGCAGCCAATACAAGAACACTGAAGCTTTCTTT. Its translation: CASSQYKNTEAFF.

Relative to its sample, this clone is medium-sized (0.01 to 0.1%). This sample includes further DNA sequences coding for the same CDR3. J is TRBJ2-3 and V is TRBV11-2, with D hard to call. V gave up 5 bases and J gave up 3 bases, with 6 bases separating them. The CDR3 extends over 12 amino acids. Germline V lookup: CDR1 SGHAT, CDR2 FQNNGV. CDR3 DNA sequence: TGTGCCAGCAGCGCGAGGACAGATACGCAGTATTTT. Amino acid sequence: CASSARTDTQYF.